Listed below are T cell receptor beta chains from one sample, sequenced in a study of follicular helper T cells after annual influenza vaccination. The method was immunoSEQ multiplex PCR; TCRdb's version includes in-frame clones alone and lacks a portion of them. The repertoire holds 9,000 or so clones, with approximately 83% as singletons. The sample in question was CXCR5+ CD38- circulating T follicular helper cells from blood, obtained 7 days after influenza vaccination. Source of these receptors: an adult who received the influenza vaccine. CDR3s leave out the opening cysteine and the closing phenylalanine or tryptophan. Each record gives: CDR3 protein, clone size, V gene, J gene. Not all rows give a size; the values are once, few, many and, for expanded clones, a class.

CDR3: ASSLGLTGTDTQY
size: few
V: TRBV7-6
J: TRBJ2-3

CDR3: ASSSPASTDTQY
size: NA
V: TRBV5-1
J: TRBJ2-3

CDR3: TSSPFYEQY
size: NA
V: TRBV28
J: TRBJ2-7

CDR3: ASSPGIRNTEAF
size: NA
V: TRBV18
J: TRBJ1-1

CDR3: ASSPRQGVSYEQY
size: NA
V: TRBV18
J: TRBJ2-7

CDR3: ASSVNQGAGLF
size: few
V: TRBV11-3
J: TRBJ2-2

CDR3: ASSPHPGPETQY
size: NA
V: TRBV18
J: TRBJ2-5

CDR3: ASTLTATNEKLF
size: NA
V: TRBV6-1
J: TRBJ1-4

CDR3: ASSIDRGGNYGYT
size: NA
V: TRBV19
J: TRBJ1-2

CDR3: ASSWDSPLH
size: NA
V: TRBV7-8
J: TRBJ1-6

CDR3: ASSWTTQETQY
size: NA
V: TRBV5-1
J: TRBJ2-5

CDR3: ASSRDPNTGELF
size: once
V: TRBV7-2
J: TRBJ2-2

CDR3: ASSLKVYFYNQPQH
size: NA
V: TRBV28
J: TRBJ1-5

CDR3: ASSRGASNYGYT
size: NA
V: TRBV7-2
J: TRBJ1-2

CDR3: ASSPGPATTEAF
size: few
V: TRBV5-6
J: TRBJ1-1

CDR3: ASSYREGGSYEQY
size: NA
V: TRBV7-2
J: TRBJ2-7

CDR3: ASSETGDSYGYT
size: NA
V: TRBV6-1
J: TRBJ1-2

CDR3: ASSLSGRGHEQY
size: few
V: TRBV6-5
J: TRBJ2-7

CDR3: ASSRGTSSSGANVLT
size: NA
V: TRBV19
J: TRBJ2-6

CDR3: AWGPGGRSGANVLT
size: NA
V: TRBV30
J: TRBJ2-6

CDR3: ASSLEATSTPPF
size: NA
V: TRBV11-2
J: TRBJ2-1

CDR3: ASSFGGQNTYEQY
size: NA
V: TRBV7-2
J: TRBJ2-7

CDR3: ASSYNQETQY
size: NA
V: TRBV6-6
J: TRBJ2-5

CDR3: ASSPRQGDEAF
size: NA
V: TRBV18
J: TRBJ1-1

CDR3: ASGGAEGITQY
size: once
V: TRBV7-2
J: TRBJ2-5

CDR3: ASSTRHGQGTPNYGYT
size: NA
V: TRBV21-1
J: TRBJ1-2

CDR3: ASSQAGDGYT
size: NA
V: TRBV28
J: TRBJ1-2

CDR3: ASTDTSTGYNSPLH
size: NA
V: TRBV28
J: TRBJ1-6

CDR3: ASSLRGGGAHSYNEQF
size: NA
V: TRBV28
J: TRBJ2-1

CDR3: ASSVSPTLVGEAF
size: NA
V: TRBV9
J: TRBJ1-1

CDR3: ASTLGGLRYGYT
size: NA
V: TRBV28
J: TRBJ1-2

CDR3: ASSHGQGATEAF
size: NA
V: TRBV4-3
J: TRBJ1-1